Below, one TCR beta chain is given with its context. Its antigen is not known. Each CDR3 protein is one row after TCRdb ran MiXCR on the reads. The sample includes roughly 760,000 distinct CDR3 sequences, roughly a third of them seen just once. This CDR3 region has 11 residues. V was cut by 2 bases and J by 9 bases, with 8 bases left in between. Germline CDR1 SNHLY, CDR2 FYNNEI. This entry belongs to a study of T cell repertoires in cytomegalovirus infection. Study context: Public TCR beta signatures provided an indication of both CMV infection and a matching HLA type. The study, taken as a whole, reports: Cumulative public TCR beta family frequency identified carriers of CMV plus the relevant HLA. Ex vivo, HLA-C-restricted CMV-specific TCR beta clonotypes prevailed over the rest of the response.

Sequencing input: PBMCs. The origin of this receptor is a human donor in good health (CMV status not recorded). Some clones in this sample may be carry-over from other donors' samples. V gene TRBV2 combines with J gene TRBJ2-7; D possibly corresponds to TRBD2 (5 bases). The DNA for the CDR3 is TGTGCCAGCAGTGAACACGCGGGGCAGTACTTC. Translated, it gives CASSEHAGQYF.